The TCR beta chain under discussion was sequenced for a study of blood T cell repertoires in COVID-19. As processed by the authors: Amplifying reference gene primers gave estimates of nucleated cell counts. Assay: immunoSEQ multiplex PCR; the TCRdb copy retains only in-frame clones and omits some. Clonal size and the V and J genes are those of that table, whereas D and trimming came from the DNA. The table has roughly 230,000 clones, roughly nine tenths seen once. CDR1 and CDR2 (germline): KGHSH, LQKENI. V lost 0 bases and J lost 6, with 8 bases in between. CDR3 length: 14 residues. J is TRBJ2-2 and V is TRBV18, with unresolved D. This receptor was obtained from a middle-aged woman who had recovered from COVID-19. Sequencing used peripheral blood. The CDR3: CASSPPESPGELFF. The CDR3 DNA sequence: TGTGCCAGCTCACCACCGGAGAGTCCCGGGGAGCTGTTTTTT.